The clone carrying this TCR beta chain has a handful of counts. Antigen: not known. This record belongs to a study of CD8+CD57+ T cells in acquired aplastic anemia. Study information: Isolated CD4+ and CD8+ cells, once sorted, yielded DNA averaging roughly 3.2 ug. Healthy-donor CD4+ cells averaged approximately 11 million reads.

In germline, CDR1 is SNHLY, CDR2 FYNNEI. The CDR3 totals 13 residues. V was cut by 1 base and J by 0 bases, with 3 bases left in between. Study-level points and caveats: The study found no significant CD8+ Simpson's diversity difference between patients and controls. Patients and controls shared 25 to 35 CD8+ CDR3 sequences, highly expressed in patients.

Genomic DNA, serving as template, underwent TCR beta VDJ and CDR3 profiling. Via MiXCR, TCRdb re-called the reads, giving one row per CDR3 protein. Here the sample spans roughly 63,000 distinct CDR3 sequences, 50% to 55% being singletons. The sequenced material came from sorted CD4+, CD8+, or CD8+CD57+ T cells (not recorded which) from PBMCs. The TCR was taken from a human donor in good health, serving as a control. The V and J genes are TRBV2 and TRBJ1-2; D is ambiguous. The CDR3 nucleotides read TGTGCCAGCAGTGAAGAAACTAACTATGGCTACACCTTC. Its protein is CASSEETNYGYTF. Based on the CDR3 plus reference TRBV2 and TRBJ1-2, the full variable domain is EPEVTQTPSHQVTQMGQEVILRCVPISNHLYFYWYRQILGQKVEFLVSFYNNEISEKSEIFDDQFSVERPDGSNFTLKIRSTKLEDSAMYFCASSEETNYGYTFGSGTRLTVV.